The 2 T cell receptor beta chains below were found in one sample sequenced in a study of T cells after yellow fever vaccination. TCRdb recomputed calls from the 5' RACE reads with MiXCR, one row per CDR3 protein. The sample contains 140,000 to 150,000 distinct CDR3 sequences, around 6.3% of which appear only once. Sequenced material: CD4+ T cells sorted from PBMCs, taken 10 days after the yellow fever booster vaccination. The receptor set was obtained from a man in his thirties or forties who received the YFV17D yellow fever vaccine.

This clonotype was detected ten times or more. Here the CDR3 DNA reads TGTGCCAGCAGCTACAGCGGGAGCAACACCGGGGAGCTGTTTTTT. It specifies CASSYSGSNTGELFF. V gene TRBV7-2 combines with J gene TRBJ2-2, with 8 bases aligning to TRBD2. This CDR3 has 15 residues. Germline CDR1 SGHTA, CDR2 FQGNSA. V shed 4 bases, J shed 2 bases, and the junction held 3 bases outside the gene matches.

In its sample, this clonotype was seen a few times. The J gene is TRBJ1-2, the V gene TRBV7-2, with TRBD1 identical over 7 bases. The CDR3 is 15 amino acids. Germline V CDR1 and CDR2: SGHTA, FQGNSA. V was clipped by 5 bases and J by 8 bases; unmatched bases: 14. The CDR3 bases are TGTGCCAGCAGCCCGCGGACAGGCAAAACCAACGGCTACACCTTC. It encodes CASSPRTGKTNGYTF.